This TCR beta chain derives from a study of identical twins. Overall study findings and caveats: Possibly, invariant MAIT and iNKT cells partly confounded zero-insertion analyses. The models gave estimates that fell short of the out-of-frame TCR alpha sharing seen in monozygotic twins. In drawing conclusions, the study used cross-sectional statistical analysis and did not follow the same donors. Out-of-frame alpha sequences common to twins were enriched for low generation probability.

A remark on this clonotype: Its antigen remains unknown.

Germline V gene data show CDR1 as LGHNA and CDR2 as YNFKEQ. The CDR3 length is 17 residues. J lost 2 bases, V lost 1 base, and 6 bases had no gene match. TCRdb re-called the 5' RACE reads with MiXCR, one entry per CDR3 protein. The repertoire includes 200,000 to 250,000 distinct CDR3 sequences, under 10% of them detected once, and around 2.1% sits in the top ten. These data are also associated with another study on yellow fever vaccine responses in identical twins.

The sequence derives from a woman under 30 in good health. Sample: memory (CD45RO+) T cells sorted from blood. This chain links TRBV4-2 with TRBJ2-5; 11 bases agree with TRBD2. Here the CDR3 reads CASSQGASGGSQETQYF. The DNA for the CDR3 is TGTGCCAGCAGCCAAGGAGCTAGCGGGGGGTCTCAAGAGACCCAGTACTTC.